This T cell receptor (beta chain) comes out of a study of blood T cell repertoires in COVID-19. Looking at the study overall: The United States, Italy and Spain provided the acute and convalescent COVID-19 samples. PBMCs, B-cell-depleted T cells, or T cells provided the cDNA or gDNA that made up the material.

Study processing details: Amplification with reference gene primers provided the estimates of nucleated cell counts. Produced via immunoSEQ multiplex PCR; TCRdb's table is partial and in-frame only. Clone size and the V and J calls come from that table; the DNA yielded D and trimming. Among around 380,000 clones listed, approximately 80% were seen once. There are 14 residues in the CDR3. V trimming: 2 bases; J trimming: 5 bases; junction bases outside the gene matches: 5. Germline CDR1 reads SGHRS; CDR2 reads YFSETQ. This clonotype was sampled from a human donor with acute or convalescent COVID-19. The donor label of this sample is uncertain. Sample: peripheral blood. This chain joins TRBV5-1 and TRBJ2-5, with 8 bases identical to TRBD1. The CDR3 protein is CASSFTGGSETQYF. CDR3 in DNA: TGCGCCAGCAGCTTCACAGGGGGTTCTGAGACCCAGTACTTC.